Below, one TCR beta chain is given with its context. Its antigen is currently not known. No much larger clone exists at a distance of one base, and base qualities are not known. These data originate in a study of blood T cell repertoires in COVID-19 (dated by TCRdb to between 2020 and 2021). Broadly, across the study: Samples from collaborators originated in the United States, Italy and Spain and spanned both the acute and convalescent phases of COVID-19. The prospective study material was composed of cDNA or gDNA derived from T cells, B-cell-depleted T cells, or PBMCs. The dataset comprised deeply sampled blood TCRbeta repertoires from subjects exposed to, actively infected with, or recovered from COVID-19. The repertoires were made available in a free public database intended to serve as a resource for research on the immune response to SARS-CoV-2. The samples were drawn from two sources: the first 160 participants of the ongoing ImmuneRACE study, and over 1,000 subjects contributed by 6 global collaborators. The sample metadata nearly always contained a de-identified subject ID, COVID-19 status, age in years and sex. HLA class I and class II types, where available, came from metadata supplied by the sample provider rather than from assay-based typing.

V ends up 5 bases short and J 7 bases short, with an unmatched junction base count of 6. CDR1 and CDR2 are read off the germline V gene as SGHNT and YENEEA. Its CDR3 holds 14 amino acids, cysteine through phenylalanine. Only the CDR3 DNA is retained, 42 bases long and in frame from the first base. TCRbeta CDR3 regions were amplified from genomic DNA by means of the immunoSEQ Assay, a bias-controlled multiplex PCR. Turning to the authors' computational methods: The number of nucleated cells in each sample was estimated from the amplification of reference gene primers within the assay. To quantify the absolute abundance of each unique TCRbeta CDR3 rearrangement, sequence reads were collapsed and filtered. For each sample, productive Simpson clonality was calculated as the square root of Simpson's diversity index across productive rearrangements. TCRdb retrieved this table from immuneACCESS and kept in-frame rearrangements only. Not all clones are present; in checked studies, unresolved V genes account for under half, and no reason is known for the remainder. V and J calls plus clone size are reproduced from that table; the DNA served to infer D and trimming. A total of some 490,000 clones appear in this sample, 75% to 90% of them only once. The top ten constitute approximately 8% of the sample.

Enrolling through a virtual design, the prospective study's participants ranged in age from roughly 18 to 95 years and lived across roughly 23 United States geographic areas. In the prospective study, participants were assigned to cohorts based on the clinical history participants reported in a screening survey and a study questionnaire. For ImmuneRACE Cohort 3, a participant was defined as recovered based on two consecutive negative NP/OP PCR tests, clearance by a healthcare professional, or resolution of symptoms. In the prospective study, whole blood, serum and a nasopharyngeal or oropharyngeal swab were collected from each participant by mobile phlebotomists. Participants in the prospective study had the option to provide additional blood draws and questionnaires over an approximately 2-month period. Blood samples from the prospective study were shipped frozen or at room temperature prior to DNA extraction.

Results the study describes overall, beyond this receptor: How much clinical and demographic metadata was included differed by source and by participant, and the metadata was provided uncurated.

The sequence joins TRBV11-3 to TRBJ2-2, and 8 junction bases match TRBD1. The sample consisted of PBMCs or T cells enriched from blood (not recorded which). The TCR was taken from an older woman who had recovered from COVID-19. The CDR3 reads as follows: CASSKGQGSGELFF. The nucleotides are TGTGCCAGCAGCAAAGGACAGGGAAGCGGGGAGCTGTTTTTT.